This TCR beta chain came from a study of cytomegalovirus exposure and HLA in healthy donors. Study-level results: Previous analysis showed most TCR beta V segments were productive about 87% or about 30% of the time.

As to this clone: Its specificity is not known. The same CDR3 arises from other DNA sequences in this sample as well.

PCR involved 60 Vbeta and 13 Jbeta primers. The method was immunoSEQ multiplex PCR; TCRdb's version includes in-frame clones alone and lacks a portion of them. The sample holds some 170,000 clones; around 88% are singletons and the top ten take 0.65% to 0.9%. Germline trimming cut 5 bases from V and 5 bases from J; bases unmatched to any gene: 13. Germline CDR1 is SGHVS and CDR2 is FNYEAQ. The CDR3 runs 17 residues. The chain couples TRBV7-6 to TRBJ1-5, with TRBD1 matching over 9 bases. The sequencing sample was made of PBMCs. This sequence originates from a woman aged 25-40 years in good health and CMV-seronegative. CDR3 region: CASSAQDRGFIYQPQHF. The CDR3 nucleotides read TGTGCCAGCAGCGCCCAAGACAGGGGGTTTATTTATCAGCCCCAGCATTTT.